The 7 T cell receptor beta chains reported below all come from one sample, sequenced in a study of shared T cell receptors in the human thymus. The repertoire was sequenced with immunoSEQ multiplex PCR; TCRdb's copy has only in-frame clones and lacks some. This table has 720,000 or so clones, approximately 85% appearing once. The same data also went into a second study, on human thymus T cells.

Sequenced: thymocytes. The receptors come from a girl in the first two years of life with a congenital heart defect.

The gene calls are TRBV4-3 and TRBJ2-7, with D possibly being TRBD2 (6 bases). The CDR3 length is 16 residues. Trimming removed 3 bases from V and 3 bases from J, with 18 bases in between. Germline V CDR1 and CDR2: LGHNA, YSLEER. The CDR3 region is CASSHTSEGHRYEQYF. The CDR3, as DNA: TGCGCCAGCAGCCACACCTCGGAGGGGCATCGCTACGAGCAGTACTTC.

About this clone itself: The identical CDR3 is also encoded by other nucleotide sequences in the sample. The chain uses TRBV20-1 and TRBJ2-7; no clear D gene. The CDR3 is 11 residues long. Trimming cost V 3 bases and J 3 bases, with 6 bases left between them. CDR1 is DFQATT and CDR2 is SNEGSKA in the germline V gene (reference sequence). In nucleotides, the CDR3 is TGCAGTGCTAGCCGCGGCTACGAGCAGTACTTC. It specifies CSASRGYEQYF.

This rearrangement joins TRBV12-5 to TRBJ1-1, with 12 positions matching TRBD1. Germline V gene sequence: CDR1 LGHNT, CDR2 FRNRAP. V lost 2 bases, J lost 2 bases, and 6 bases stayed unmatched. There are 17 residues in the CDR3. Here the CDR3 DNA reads TGTGCTAGTGGTTTGCCTAGGGACAGGGGGCCCAACACTGAAGCTTTCTTT. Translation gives CASGLPRDRGPNTEAFF.

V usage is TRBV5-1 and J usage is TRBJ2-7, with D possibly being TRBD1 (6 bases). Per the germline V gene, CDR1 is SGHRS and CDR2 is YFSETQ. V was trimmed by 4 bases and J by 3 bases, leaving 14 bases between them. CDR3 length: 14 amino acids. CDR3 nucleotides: TGCGCCAGCAGCGCCCCGACAGGCCACTACGAGCAGTACTTC. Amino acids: CASSAPTGHYEQYF.

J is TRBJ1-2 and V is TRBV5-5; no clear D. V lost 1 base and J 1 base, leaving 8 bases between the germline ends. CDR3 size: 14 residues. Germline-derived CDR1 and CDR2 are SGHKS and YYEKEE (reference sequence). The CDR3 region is CASSLSCVNYGYTF. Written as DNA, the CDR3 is TGTGCCAGCAGCTTGTCGTGTGTTAACTATGGCTACACCTTC.

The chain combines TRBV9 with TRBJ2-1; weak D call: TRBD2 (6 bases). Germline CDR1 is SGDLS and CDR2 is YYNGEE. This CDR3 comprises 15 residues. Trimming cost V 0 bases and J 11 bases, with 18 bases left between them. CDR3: CASSVERVRGTQQFF. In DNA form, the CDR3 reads TGTGCCAGCAGCGTAGAGCGGGTTCGGGGCACCCAGCAGTTCTTC.

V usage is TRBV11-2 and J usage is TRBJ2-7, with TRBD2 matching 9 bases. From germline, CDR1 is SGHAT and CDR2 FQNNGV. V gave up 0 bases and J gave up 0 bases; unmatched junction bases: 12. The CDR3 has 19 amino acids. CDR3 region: CASSLDPAGRGGFSYEQYF. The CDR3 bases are TGTGCCAGCAGCTTAGATCCGGCGGGGCGGGGGGGTTTCTCCTACGAGCAGTACTTC.